These 27 T cell receptor beta chains were sequenced from one sample in a study of shared clonotypes between healthy human individuals. TCRdb's copy holds only in-frame clones and misses some; the assay was immunoSEQ multiplex PCR. The table includes about 1.1 million clones, roughly 74% detected once. Material for sequencing was memory CD4+ T cells from PBMCs. Subset: CD45RA-negative fraction. These receptor sequences come from a man aged 18 to 30 in good health. Some clones in this sample may be carry-over from other donors' samples.

This clone was observed at least ten times. This chain connects TRBV7-9 to TRBJ2-7; perhaps D is TRBD1 or TRBD2 (5 bases each). Germline V gives CDR1 SEHNR, CDR2 FQNEAQ (reference sequence). Trimming took 5 bases from V and 3 from J, leaving 14 bases between them. CDR3 size: 14 residues. The chain's CDR3 is CASSPPPRGYEQYF. In nucleotides, the CDR3 is TGTGCCAGCAGCCCCCCCCCGAGGGGCTACGAGCAGTACTTC. The variable domain in full, with the rest retrieved from reference TRBV7-9 and TRBJ2-7, is DTGVSQNPRHKITKRGQNVTFRCDPISEHNRLYWYRQTLGQGPEFLTYFQNEAQLEKSRLLSDRFSAERPKGSFSTLEIQRTEQGDSAMYLCASSPPPRGYEQYFGPGTRLTVT.

The rearrangement joins TRBV27 to TRBJ2-7; a possible D gene is TRBD2 (7 bases). This CDR3 contains 15 residues. CDR1 MNHEY and CDR2 SMNVEV come from the germline V gene (reference sequence). V lost 7 bases, J lost 6 bases, and 22 bases lay in between. The DNA for the CDR3 is TGTGCCAGCAACGTAAACAGGAAGGGGGGGCTCGAGCAGTACTTC. Amino acid sequence: CASNVNRKGGLEQYF.

On this clone: This same CDR3 is encoded by further DNA sequences in the sample. The rearrangement joins TRBV20-1 to TRBJ2-5; D might be TRBD1 (5 bases). Germline lookup yields CDR1 DFQATT and CDR2 SNEGSKA (reference sequence). The V end lost 2 bases, the J end lost 5 bases, and 6 bases lay between the germline ends. There are 11 residues in the CDR3. The CDR3 region is CSARPGETQYF. CDR3 in DNA: TGCAGTGCTAGACCAGGGGAGACCCAGTACTTC.

The chain recombines TRBV7-2 with TRBJ2-7; D call uncertain. The V gene's germline CDR1 is SGHTA and CDR2 FQGNSA. V was pared by 1 base and J by 3 bases, with 13 bases between. This CDR3 is built from 15 residues. The CDR3 nucleotides are TGTGCCAGCAGCTTAGAATCCGCAGGCTACTACGAGCAGTACTTC. Translated: CASSLESAGYYEQYF.

This chain uses TRBV9 with TRBJ2-7, with D uncertain. CDR3 length: 14 residues. The germline gives CDR1 SGDLS, CDR2 YYNGEE. V gave up 8 bases and J gave up 0 bases, with 15 bases separating them. The CDR3 sequence: CASGPHHISYEQYF. CDR3 DNA sequence: TGTGCCAGTGGTCCTCACCATATCTCCTACGAGCAGTACTTC.

Turning to this clone: Other DNA sequences in the same sample also yield this CDR3. The chain has TRBV27 and TRBJ2-6; 7 bases are shared with TRBD1. The V segment lost 4 bases and the J segment 2 bases; nucleotides outside the gene matches: 2. Germline assignment: CDR1 MNHEY and CDR2 SMNVEV (reference sequence). The CDR3 extends over 15 amino acids. CDR3 coding DNA: TGTGCCAGCAGTTACGACAGGGCTGGGGCCAACGTCCTGACTTTC. Amino acids: CASSYDRAGANVLTF.

Details on this clone: Possible read error: a much larger clone is one base away. This same CDR3 is encoded by further DNA sequences in the sample. The chain links TRBV5-1 to TRBJ2-3; no reliable D call. V was clipped by 0 bases and J by 0 bases, with 5 bases between them. Germline V gives CDR1 SGHRS, CDR2 YFSETQ. The CDR3 spans 14 residues. DNA for the CDR3: TGCGCCAGCAGCTTGGCCGCCAGCACAGATACGCAGTATTTT. It encodes CASSLAASTDTQYF.

J is TRBJ1-2 and V is TRBV13, with a tentative D call TRBD1 (5 bases). CDR3 length: 14 amino acids. V lost 0 bases to trimming and J lost 4 bases, with 9 bases between them. The germline CDR1 and CDR2 sequences are PRHDT and FYEKMQ (reference sequence). The CDR3 loop is CASSLGTGGYGYTF. The CDR3 DNA is TGTGCCAGCAGCTTAGGCACAGGCGGCTATGGCTACACCTTC.

The V call is TRBV4-2, the J call TRBJ2-3; possible D gene TRBD2, 5 bases. The germline gives CDR1 LGHNA, CDR2 YNFKEQ. This CDR3 is 17 amino acids long. Trimming removed 4 bases at V and 0 bases at J, with 17 bases between. CDR3: CASSPLLPTTSTDTQYF. CDR3 DNA: TGTGCCAGCAGCCCTCTCCTCCCGACTACCAGCACAGATACGCAGTATTTT.

The gene calls are TRBV19 and TRBJ2-4; D is unclear. Germline V lookup: CDR1 LNHDA, CDR2 SQIVND (reference sequence). The CDR3 length is 16 residues. Trimming removed 3 bases from V and 1 base from J, with 13 bases in between. The CDR3 is CASSIDGNPAKNIQYF. CDR3 bases: TGTGCCAGTAGTATTGATGGGAATCCGGCCAAAAACATTCAGTACTTC.

The rearrangement uses TRBV11-2 and TRBJ2-1; 12 nucleotides agree with TRBD2. Germline lookup yields CDR1 SGHAT and CDR2 FQNNGV. The CDR3 sequence is 18 residues long. V lost 1 base to trimming and J lost 4 bases; unmatched junction nucleotides: 8. CDR3 residues: CASSLVLGTSGRYNEQFF. The DNA for the CDR3 is TGTGCCAGCAGCTTAGTCCTGGGAACTAGCGGGAGGTACAATGAGCAGTTCTTC.

Only a few counts were recorded for this clone. The V and J genes are TRBV7-2 and TRBJ2-1; 8 bases agree with TRBD2. Germline V gene data show CDR1 as SGHTA and CDR2 as FQGNSA. Trimming removed 5 bases from V and 9 bases from J; junction bases left unmatched: 12. The CDR3 is 15 amino acids. The DNA for the CDR3 is TGTGCCAGCAGCACCGGAGCGGGACTAGGTTTTGAGCAGTTCTTC. It yields the protein CASSTGAGLGFEQFF. Full variable domain (remainder filled in from reference TRBV7-2 and TRBJ2-1): GAGVSQSPSNKVTEKGKDVELRCDPISGHTALYWYRQSLGQGLEFLIYFQGNSAPDKSGLPSDRFSAERTGGSVSTLTIQRTQQEDSAVYLCASSTGAGLGFEQFFGPGTRLTVL.

This clone was recorded at least ten times. This sample includes further DNA sequences coding for the same CDR3. This chain links TRBV4-2 with TRBJ2-3; TRBD1 matches at 7 bases. From germline, CDR1 is LGHNA and CDR2 YNFKEQ. V lost 5 bases and J lost 2; bases outside the gene matches: 7. This CDR3 is 15 amino acids long. CDR3 region: CASSIRQGPTDTQYF. The DNA of the CDR3 is TGTGCCAGCAGCATCCGACAGGGACCCACAGATACGCAGTATTTT.

The chain uses TRBV18 and TRBJ1-2, with TRBD1 matching over 7 bases. CDR1 is KGHSH, CDR2 LQKENI, per germline. The J segment lost 4 bases and the V segment lost 6 bases, leaving 5 bases of the junction unmatched. The CDR3 runs 13 residues. The CDR3 reads CASSAGGSYGYTF. Here the CDR3 DNA reads TGTGCCAGCTCTGCAGGGGGAAGCTATGGCTACACCTTC.

The V gene is TRBV6-5, the J gene TRBJ2-7; D unclear. CDR3 length: 14 amino acids. With 2 bases removed from V and 5 bases from J, the gap between germline ends came to 13 bases. The germline gives CDR1 MNHEY, CDR2 SVGAGI. Here the CDR3 reads CASSYGLWSDEQYF. The CDR3 DNA reads TGTGCCAGCAGTTACGGTCTCTGGTCCGACGAGCAGTACTTC.

This rearrangement joins TRBV14 to TRBJ1-3; D possibly corresponds to TRBD1 (6 bases). CDR3 size: 15 residues. Trimming cost V 3 bases and J 2 bases, with 11 bases left between them. Germline V gives CDR1 SGHDN, CDR2 FVKESK. This CDR3 is CASSQYREPGNTIYF. DNA for the CDR3: TGTGCCAGCAGCCAGTACAGGGAACCTGGAAACACCATATATTTT.

This clone occurred a few times. This chain uses TRBV18 with TRBJ2-6, with a possible D match to TRBD2 (5 bases). From germline, CDR1 is KGHSH and CDR2 LQKENI. CDR3 size: 16 residues. Trimming cost V 0 bases and J 4 bases, with 10 bases left between them. This CDR3 reads CASSPPGRRGANVLTF. DNA of the CDR3: TGTGCCAGCTCACCACCAGGACGGAGGGGGGCCAACGTCCTGACTTTC.

The chain employs TRBV25-1 and TRBJ1-5; D possibly corresponds to TRBD1 (5 bases). This CDR3 comprises 15 residues. V was pared by 9 bases and J by 3 bases, with 18 bases between. Germline V gene data show CDR1 as MGHDK and CDR2 as SYGVNS. The CDR3 DNA is TGTGCCAGTACCCCAGCGGGGCCCTTCAATCAGCCCCAGCATTTT. As protein: CASTPAGPFNQPQHF.

This rearrangement joins TRBV27 to TRBJ1-2; D might be TRBD1 (5 bases). CDR3 length: 15 amino acids. V was pared by 2 bases and J by 4 bases, with 14 bases between. CDR1 MNHEY and CDR2 SMNVEV come from the germline V gene (reference sequence). Written as DNA, the CDR3 is TGTGCCAGCAGTTTACAGGGAACGGCGGGCTATGGCTACACCTTC. It codes for CASSLQGTAGYGYTF.

The chain couples TRBV5-5 to TRBJ2-2; 9 bases are a match to TRBD2. Germline CDR1 and CDR2: SGHKS and YYEKEE (reference sequence). V lost 4 bases and J lost 1; bases outside the gene matches: 5. This CDR3 region has 16 residues. CDR3 loop: CASSRGLAENTGELFF. The CDR3 DNA follows: TGTGCCAGCAGCAGGGGACTAGCTGAGAACACCGGGGAGCTGTTTTTT.

The chain carries TRBV19 and TRBJ2-7; D unresolved. Germline V lookup: CDR1 LNHDA, CDR2 SQIVND (reference sequence). The CDR3 consists of 15 residues. V was clipped by 5 bases and J by 2 bases, with 16 bases between them. CDR3 nucleotides: TGTGCCAGTAGTCCGCAAGGTAGTCGGGCCTACGAGCAGTACTTC. Its translation is CASSPQGSRAYEQYF.

CDR3 coding DNA: TGTGCCAGCAGCTCGTCAGGGTCCCACGAGCAGTACTTC. Translation gives CASSSSGSHEQYF. This chain joins TRBV11-2 and TRBJ2-7, with D possibly matching TRBD1 (5 bases). V lost 4 bases, J lost 5 bases, and 12 bases lay in between. CDR3 length equals 13 residues. Germline-derived CDR1 and CDR2 are SGHAT and FQNNGV. The full variable domain, in which reference TRBV11-2 and TRBJ2-7 provide the parts outside the CDR3, is EAGVAQSPRYKIIEKRQSVAFWCNPISGHATLYWYQQILGQGPKLLIQFQNNGVVDDSQLPKDRFSAERLKGVDSTLKIQPAKLEDSAVYLCASSSSGSHEQYFGPGTRLTVT.

The chain links TRBV5-4 to TRBJ2-7, with 10 positions matching TRBD1. The germline CDR1 and CDR2 sequences are SGHNT and YYREEE (reference sequence). V lost 3 bases and J lost 6; bases outside the gene matches: 6. CDR3 length equals 14 residues. CDR3 loop: CASSSATGGIEQYF. CDR3 bases: TGTGCCAGCAGCTCGGCGACAGGGGGCATCGAGCAGTACTTC.

This chain connects TRBV7-2 to TRBJ2-5; a possible D gene is TRBD1 (6 bases). Near its end, the DNA agrees better with TRBJ2-7, so the J call may be wrong. Germline V CDR1 and CDR2: SGHTA, FQGNSA. The CDR3 is 14 residues long. The CDR3 reads CASSLRDIVYEQYF. In nucleotides, the CDR3 is TGTGCCAGCAGCTTACGGGACATAGTCTACGAGCAGTACTTC.

This clone was recorded only once. The chain joins TRBV7-9 to TRBJ1-3; tentatively, D is TRBD1 (6 bases). CDR3 length: 16 residues. With 4 bases removed from V and 2 bases from J, the gap between germline ends came to 15 bases. Germline CDR1 and CDR2: SEHNR and FQNEAQ (reference sequence). The CDR3 here is CASSSVRGSPGNTIYF. The CDR3 nucleotides read TGTGCCAGCAGCTCGGTTAGGGGGAGTCCTGGAAACACCATATATTTT. Full variable domain (rest looked up from reference TRBV7-9 and TRBJ1-3): DTGVSQNPRHKITKRGQNVTFRCDPISEHNRLYWYRQTLGQGPEFLTYFQNEAQLEKSRLLSDRFSAERPKGSFSTLEIQRTEQGDSAMYLCASSSVRGSPGNTIYFGEGSWLTVV.

The chain links TRBV5-1 to TRBJ1-5, with a weak D call TRBD1 (6 bases). The CDR3 is 15 amino acids. Per the germline V gene, CDR1 is SGHRS and CDR2 is YFSETQ. V lost 0 bases and J lost 7, with 14 bases in between. In DNA form, the CDR3 reads TGCGCCAGCAGCTTGGCAGGGCACGGGGGCCAGCCCCAGCATTTT. Translating gives CASSLAGHGGQPQHF. Variable domain in full (rest from reference TRBV5-1 and TRBJ1-5): KAGVTQTPRYLIKTRGQQVTLSCSPISGHRSVSWYQQTPGQGLQFLFEYFSETQRNKGNFPGRFSGRQFSNSRSEMNVSTLELGDSALYLCASSLAGHGGQPQHFGDGTRLSIL.

This rearrangement joins TRBV6-6 to TRBJ2-7; D unclear. Between the trimmed V and J ends, which lost 0 bases and 1 base, there was a span of 10 bases. This CDR3 is built from 15 residues. The germline CDR1 and CDR2 sequences are MNHNY and SVGAGI (reference sequence). The DNA of the CDR3 is TGTGCCAGCAGTTACTCGGTAGAGTATTCCTACGAGCAGTACTTC. This sequence encodes CASSYSVEYSYEQYF.